Below are 6 T cell receptor beta chains sequenced from a single sample in a study of T cell repertoires in cytomegalovirus infection. TCRdb fed the reads into MiXCR, producing one record per CDR3 protein. The data hold 680,000 or so distinct CDR3 sequences, with 35% observed a single time. Sequences were obtained from PBMCs. These TCRs come from a human donor in good health (CMV status not recorded). Some clones in this sample may be carry-over from other donors' samples.

Here the CDR3 DNA reads TGTGCCAGCAACATTAACAGTGAGCAGTTCTTC. This sequence encodes CASNINSEQFF. This rearrangement joins TRBV5-6 to TRBJ2-1; no clear D. Germline V gene sequence: CDR1 SGHDT, CDR2 YYEEEE. V lost 6 bases, J lost 9 bases, and 10 bases lay in between. The CDR3 runs to 11 residues.

This chain connects TRBV3-1 to TRBJ1-3, with D hard to call. The germline CDR1 and CDR2 sequences are LGHDT and YNNKEL (reference sequence). V was shortened by 0 bases and J by 7 bases, with 10 bases between the two germline ends. The CDR3 runs 14 residues. The DNA of the CDR3 is TGTGCCAGCAGCCAAGAAAGTGTCATCAACACCATATATTTT. Amino acids: CASSQESVINTIYF.

Worth noting for this clonotype: One end of the junction varies from germline; a read error may be responsible. The chain carries TRBV7-2 and TRBJ1-5; 10 positions match TRBD1. CDR1 and CDR2 (germline): SGHTA, FQGNSA. The length of the CDR3 is 15 residues. The CDR3 region is CASSWDRGIVQPQPF. CDR3 nucleotide sequence: TGTGCCAGCAGCTGGGACAGGGGTATCGTGCAGCCCCAGCCTTTT.

In regard to this clonotype: An end of the junction does not agree with germline; a read error may underlie this. This chain links TRBV12-3 or TRBV12-4 with TRBJ1-5, with 9 bases matching TRBD1. The CDR3 contains 15 residues. The CDR3 region is CDSSLGTGRHQPQHF. The DNA of the CDR3 is TGTGACAGCAGTTTAGGGACAGGGAGGCATCAGCCCCAGCATTTT.

On this clonotype: At one end, the junction sequence differs from germline, possibly due to a read error. The V gene is TRBV6-5, the J gene TRBJ1-5, with a weak D call TRBD1 (5 bases). The germline CDR1 and CDR2 sequences are MNHEY and SVGAGI. CDR3 length: 15 residues. The chain's CDR3 is CASCYKGFGNQPQHF. In DNA form, the CDR3 reads TGTGCCAGCTGTTACAAGGGGTTCGGCAATCAGCCCCAGCATTTT.

This chain joins TRBV7-9 and TRBJ1-2, with D perhaps matching TRBD1 (6 bases). The CDR3 is 14 residues long. The V end was cut by 5 bases, the J end by 6 bases, with 16 bases between. CDR1 SEHNR and CDR2 FQNEAQ come from the germline V gene (reference sequence). The DNA for the CDR3 is TGTGCCAGCAGCACTCCAGACGGACAGAATGGCTACACCTTC. As protein: CASSTPDGQNGYTF.